This T cell receptor beta chain was retrieved from a study of cytomegalovirus exposure and HLA in healthy donors. The table lists this clone with a few counts. Its target is unknown. The V and J ends lost 3 bases and 2 bases, in that order; junction bases with no gene match: 2. This CDR3 region has 14 residues. CDR1 is MNHEY and CDR2 is SMNVEV in the germline V gene (reference sequence). Clones were sequenced by immunoSEQ multiplex PCR, and TCRdb holds only the in-frame ones, with some missing. The table lists roughly 49,000 clones, around 94% of them singletons. General observations from the study: The classifier was said to identify cytomegalovirus status with high specificity and sensitivity. TCR sequences were mostly rare, though some public TCRs occurred in many donors.

The specimen sequenced was PBMCs. This receptor was identified in a woman between 18 and 30 years old in good health and CMV-seropositive. The genes are TRBV27 and TRBJ2-7; 9 bases fit TRBD1. The CDR3 DNA reads as TGTGCCAGCAGTTTCGGGACAGGGCCCTACGAGCAGTACTTC. This encodes CASSFGTGPYEQYF.